The subject of this entry is one TCR beta chain. Its specificity is unknown. One end of the junction is discordant with germline, which a read error may explain. The CDR3 sequence is 14 residues long. Germline V gene lookup returns CDR1 MDHEN and CDR2 SYDVKM. The data were produced by immunoSEQ multiplex PCR, yet TCRdb's version contains in-frame clones alone and is incomplete. The sample shows over 120,000 clones, around 90% of them seen only once. The sample belongs to a study of T cell responses to AZD1222 COVID-19 vaccine. Findings of the study overall: A mostly white British donor set with more females was recruited, and clonal diversity was possibly underestimated. Nearly half of spike-specific TCRs reportedly target unmutated variant regions.

The source is an adult who received the AZD1222 COVID-19 vaccine. The V gene is TRBV28, the J gene TRBJ2-7; D unclear. The sequencing here drew on peripheral blood, taken 28 days after the second AZD1222 dose. CDR3 sequence (DNA): TGTGCCAGCACCCACCCGCCCGGGCACTACGCGCAGTACTTC. It yields the protein CASTHPPGHYAQYF.